The 20 T cell receptor beta chains below come from one sample, sequenced in a study of control samples from healthy donors and cancer patients. The method was immunoSEQ multiplex PCR; TCRdb's version includes in-frame clones alone and lacks a portion of them. The table lists 130,000 or so clones, roughly 89% of them singletons. Material for sequencing was blood. All receptors derive from a man in his late teens or twenties in good health.

In DNA, the CDR3 is TGTGCCAGCAGGGAGGGGACAGGGGGCTTTTACGAGCAGTACTTC. Amino acids: CASREGTGGFYEQYF. The gene calls are TRBV2 and TRBJ2-7; 12 bases are shared with TRBD1. CDR1 is SNHLY and CDR2 is FYNNEI in the germline V gene. The CDR3 is made up of 15 amino acids. The V and J ends lost 6 bases and 4 bases, in that order; junction bases with no gene match: 7.

This chain uses TRBV7-2 with TRBJ1-2; D call uncertain. V was pared by 4 bases and J by 4 bases, with 13 bases between. The CDR3 consists of 14 residues. Germline assignment: CDR1 SGHTA and CDR2 FQGNSA. The CDR3 here is CASSSAAESYGYTF. For the CDR3, the DNA is TGTGCCAGCAGCTCGGCCGCGGAGAGCTATGGCTACACCTTC. Full variable domain (remainder filled in from reference TRBV7-2 and TRBJ1-2): GAGVSQSPSNKVTEKGKDVELRCDPISGHTALYWYRQSLGQGLEFLIYFQGNSAPDKSGLPSDRFSAERTGGSVSTLTIQRTQQEDSAVYLCASSSAAESYGYTFGSGTRLTVV.

This clone was detected only once. The chain has TRBV29-1 and TRBJ1-5, with 9 bases lining up with TRBD1. The V gene's germline CDR1 is SQVTM and CDR2 ANQGSEA. The CDR3 loop spans 12 amino acids. V trimming: 6 bases; J trimming: 7 bases; junction bases outside the gene matches: 4. The CDR3 nucleotides read TGCAGCGTGGGGACAGGGAGCCAGCCCCAGCATTTT. Amino acids: CSVGTGSQPQHF.

The chain carries TRBV29-1 and TRBJ1-3; 10 bases align to TRBD1. Germline trimming cut 6 bases from V and 2 bases from J; bases unmatched to any gene: 7. The germline CDR1 and CDR2 sequences are SQVTM and ANQGSEA. The CDR3 length is 15 residues. CDR3 DNA: TGCAGCGTAAAGACAGGGGGCCAGACTGGAAACACCATATATTTT. Protein sequence: CSVKTGGQTGNTIYF.

This sequence joins TRBV13 and TRBJ2-7; tentative D call: TRBD1 (6 bases). There are 14 residues in the CDR3. V lost 4 bases to trimming and J lost 4 bases, with 14 bases between them. Germline V lookup: CDR1 PRHDT, CDR2 FYEKMQ (reference sequence). The CDR3 loop is CASSSGDILYEQYF. The CDR3 DNA is TGTGCCAGCAGCTCCGGGGACATACTTTACGAGCAGTACTTC.

This chain uses TRBV6-5 with TRBJ1-5; D call uncertain. This CDR3 is 10 amino acids long. Germline V gene sequence: CDR1 MNHEY, CDR2 SVGAGI. V was trimmed by 8 bases and J by 3 bases, leaving 2 bases between them. As DNA, the CDR3 is TGTGCCAGCGACAATCAGCCCCAGCATTTT. Its protein is CASDNQPQHF.

The V call is TRBV28, the J call TRBJ1-4; no firm D call. V lost 6 bases to trimming and J lost 0 bases, with 11 bases between them. Germline CDR1 is MDHEN and CDR2 is SYDVKM. The CDR3 is 15 residues long. The CDR3 DNA reads TGTGCCAGCAGATTTACAAGCGCAACTAATGAAAAACTGTTTTTT. Amino acid sequence: CASRFTSATNEKLFF.

The CDR3 nucleotides are TGTGCCACCACCAGGGGAAATACTAATGAAAAACTGTTTTTT. This gives the protein CATTRGNTNEKLFF. The chain employs TRBV15 and TRBJ1-4; perhaps TRBD1 as D (6 bases). Germline CDR1 and CDR2: LNHNV and YYDKDF (reference sequence). The V end lost 7 bases, the J end lost 2 bases, and 11 bases lay between the germline ends. The CDR3 loop spans 14 amino acids.

As to this clone: Sequence at one end of the junction differs from germline and may be a read error. V usage is TRBV19 and J usage is TRBJ1-2; 8 bases align to TRBD1. Germline CDR1 LNHDA, CDR2 SQIVND (reference sequence). The length of the CDR3 is 14 residues. CDR3 bases: TGTGCCAGTAGTACCCGGGACAGGAACTCTGGCTACACCTTC. Translation gives CASSTRDRNSGYTF.

V usage is TRBV12-5 and J usage is TRBJ2-3; the match to TRBD2 covers 8 bases. The germline V gene has CDR1 LGHNT and CDR2 FRNRAP. The CDR3 runs 14 residues. Trimming removed 7 bases from V and 1 base from J; junction bases left unmatched: 4. The CDR3 DNA follows: TGTGCTAGTGCGGGGCGGGGGGGCACAGATACGCAGTATTTT. It is translated as CASAGRGGTDTQYF.

The chain links TRBV19 to TRBJ2-3; perhaps TRBD1 as D (6 bases). V was shortened by 4 bases and J by 2 bases, with 16 bases between the two germline ends. The CDR3 has 16 residues. The germline V gene encodes CDR1 LNHDA and CDR2 SQIVND (reference sequence). The CDR3: CASSTGTRRHTDTQYF. Written as DNA, the CDR3 is TGTGCCAGTAGTACCGGGACACGCCGTCACACAGATACGCAGTATTTT.

The rearrangement links TRBV9 to TRBJ1-3; 8 nucleotides align to TRBD1. This CDR3 contains 18 residues. V lost 2 bases, J lost 0 bases, and 10 bases stayed unmatched. Germline values: CDR1 SGDLS, CDR2 YYNGEE. CDR3 sequence (DNA): TGTGCCAGCAGCGTTGATAGGGACAGGTCGGACTCTGGAAACACCATATATTTT. It yields the protein CASSVDRDRSDSGNTIYF.

The CDR3: CASSDVSGTGELFF. The CDR3 nucleotides are TGTGCCAGCAGTGACGTGAGTGGGACCGGGGAGCTGTTTTTT. The genes are TRBV6-4 and TRBJ2-2; D not certain. V shed 2 bases and J shed 5 bases, with 9 bases lying between them. CDR3 size: 14 residues. The germline gives CDR1 MRHNA, CDR2 SNTAGT.

V usage is TRBV28 and J usage is TRBJ1-3; 10 bases are a match to TRBD1. V was clipped by 6 bases and J by 0 bases; unmatched bases: 5. The CDR3 runs 16 residues. Per the germline V gene, CDR1 is MDHEN and CDR2 is SYDVKM. The CDR3 is CASSRDRGNSGNTIYF. As DNA, the CDR3 is TGTGCCAGCAGCCGGGACAGGGGAAACTCTGGAAACACCATATATTTT.

CDR3 coding DNA: TGTGCCAGCAGCCAAGGGACTGGCGGGGGGGCCTATGAGACCCAGTACTTC. As protein: CASSQGTGGGAYETQYF. The chain combines TRBV3-1 (or the pseudogene TRBV3-2) with TRBJ2-5; 9 bases match TRBD2. This CDR3 comprises 17 residues. Germline V gene lookup returns CDR1 LGHDT and CDR2 YNNKEL (reference sequence). The V segment lost 1 base and the J segment 5 bases; nucleotides outside the gene matches: 11.

The gene calls are TRBV7-2 and TRBJ2-7, with 7 bases that match TRBD1. The CDR3 is 15 residues long. In germline, CDR1 is SGHTA, CDR2 FQGNSA. Germline trimming cut 1 base from V and 3 bases from J; bases unmatched to any gene: 6. CDR3 sequence reads: CASSLERDSGYEQYF. Written as DNA, the CDR3 is TGTGCCAGCAGCTTAGAGAGGGACAGCGGCTACGAGCAGTACTTC. The whole variable domain, filled in from reference TRBV7-2 and TRBJ2-7, reads GAGVSQSPSNKVTEKGKDVELRCDPISGHTALYWYRQSLGQGLEFLIYFQGNSAPDKSGLPSDRFSAERTGGSVSTLTIQRTQQEDSAVYLCASSLERDSGYEQYFGPGTRLTVT.

The chain uses TRBV4-2 and TRBJ1-4; TRBD1 aligns across 9 bases. From germline, CDR1 is LGHNA and CDR2 YNFKEQ. The CDR3 loop spans 15 amino acids. V was pared by 4 bases and J by 7 bases, with 7 bases of the junction left unmatched. The CDR3 is CASSPWTGEGEKLFF. Written as DNA, the CDR3 is TGTGCCAGCAGCCCTTGGACAGGGGAGGGTGAAAAACTGTTTTTT.

The J gene is TRBJ1-2, the V gene TRBV19; D ambiguous. The germline gives CDR1 LNHDA, CDR2 SQIVND (reference sequence). Trimming shortened V by 1 base and J by 0 bases, and 12 bases separated the two germline ends. This CDR3 comprises 16 residues. This chain's CDR3 is CASSIGAGYSNYGYTF. The CDR3 nucleotides are TGTGCCAGTAGTATAGGCGCCGGGTATTCTAACTATGGCTACACCTTC.

The chain employs TRBV30 and TRBJ2-2; TRBD2 is a possible D gene (5 bases). The CDR3 has 14 residues. The V gene's germline CDR1 is GTSNPN and CDR2 SVGIG (reference sequence). V shed 3 bases and J shed 1 base, with 9 bases lying between them. Written as DNA, the CDR3 is TGTGCCTGGAGGGGGAGCGGGAACACCGGGGAGCTGTTTTTT. This codes for CAWRGSGNTGELFF.

This chain uses TRBV4-1 with TRBJ2-1, with TRBD1 matching 8 bases. The germline V gene has CDR1 MGHRA and CDR2 YSYEKL. CDR3 length: 15 amino acids. The junction had 5 bases not matched to a gene; V was cut back by 1 base and J by 6 bases. Here the CDR3 DNA reads TGCGCCAGCAGCCAAGGAGACAGGGGAGGCAATGAGCAGTTCTTC. This translates into CASSQGDRGGNEQFF.